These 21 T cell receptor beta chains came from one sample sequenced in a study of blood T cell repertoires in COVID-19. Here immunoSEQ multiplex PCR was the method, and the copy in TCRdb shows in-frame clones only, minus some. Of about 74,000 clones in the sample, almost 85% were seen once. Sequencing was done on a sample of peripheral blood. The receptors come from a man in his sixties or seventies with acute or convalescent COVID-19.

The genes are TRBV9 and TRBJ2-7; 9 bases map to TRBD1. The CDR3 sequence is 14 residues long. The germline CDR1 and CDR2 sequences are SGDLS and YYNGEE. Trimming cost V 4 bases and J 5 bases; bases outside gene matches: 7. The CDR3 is CASSPGTGFDEQYF. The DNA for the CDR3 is TGTGCCAGCAGCCCAGGGACAGGGTTCGACGAGCAGTACTTC.

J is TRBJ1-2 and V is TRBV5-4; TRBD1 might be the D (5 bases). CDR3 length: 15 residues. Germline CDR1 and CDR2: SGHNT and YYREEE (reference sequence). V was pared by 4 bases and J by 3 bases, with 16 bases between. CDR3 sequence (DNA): TGTGCCAGCAGCGGCGGCGGGACCTTGGACTATGGCTACACCTTC. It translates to CASSGGGTLDYGYTF.

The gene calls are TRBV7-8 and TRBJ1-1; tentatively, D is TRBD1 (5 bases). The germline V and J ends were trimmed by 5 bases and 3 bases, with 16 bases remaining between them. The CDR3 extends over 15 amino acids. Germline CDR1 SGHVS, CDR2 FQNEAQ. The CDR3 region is CASSAWTITDTEAFF. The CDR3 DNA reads TGTGCCAGCAGCGCCTGGACAATAACGGACACTGAAGCTTTCTTT.

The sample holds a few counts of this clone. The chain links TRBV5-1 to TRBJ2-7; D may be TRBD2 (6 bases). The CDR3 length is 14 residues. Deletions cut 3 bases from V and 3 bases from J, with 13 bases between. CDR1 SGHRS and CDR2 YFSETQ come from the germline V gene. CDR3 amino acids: CASSYGTGDYEQYF. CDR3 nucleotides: TGCGCCAGCAGCTACGGGACTGGCGACTACGAGCAGTACTTC.

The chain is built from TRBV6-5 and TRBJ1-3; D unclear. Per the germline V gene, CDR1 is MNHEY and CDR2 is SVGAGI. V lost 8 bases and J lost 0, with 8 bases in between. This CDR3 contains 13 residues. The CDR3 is CASGQYSGNTIYF. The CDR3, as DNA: TGTGCCAGCGGGCAATACTCTGGAAACACCATATATTTT.

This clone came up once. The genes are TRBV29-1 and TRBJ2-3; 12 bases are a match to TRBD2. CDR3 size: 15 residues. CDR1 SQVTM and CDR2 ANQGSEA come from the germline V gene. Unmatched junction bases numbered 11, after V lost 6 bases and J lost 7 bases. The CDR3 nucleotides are TGCAGCGTCCAGCCTTTACTAGCGGGGGGAAATACGCAGTATTTT. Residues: CSVQPLLAGGNTQYF.

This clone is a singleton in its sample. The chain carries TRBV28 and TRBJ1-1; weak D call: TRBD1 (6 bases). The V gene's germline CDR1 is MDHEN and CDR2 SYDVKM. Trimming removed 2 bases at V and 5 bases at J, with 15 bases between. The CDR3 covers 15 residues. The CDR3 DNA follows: TGTGCCAGCAGTTTAACAGGGAGGGTGTGGACTGAAGCTTTCTTT. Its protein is CASSLTGRVWTEAFF. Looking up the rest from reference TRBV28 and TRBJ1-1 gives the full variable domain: DVKVTQSSRYLVKRTGEKVFLECVQDMDHENMFWYRQDPGLGLRLIYFSYDVKMKEKGDIPEGYSVSREKKERFSLILESASTNQTSMYLCASSLTGRVWTEAFFGQGTRLTVV.

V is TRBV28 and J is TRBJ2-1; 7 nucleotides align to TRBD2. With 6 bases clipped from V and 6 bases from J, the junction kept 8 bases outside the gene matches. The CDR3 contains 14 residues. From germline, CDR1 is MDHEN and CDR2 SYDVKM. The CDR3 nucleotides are TGTGCCAGCAGCGTTGGGGGGAGGGTCAATGAGCAGTTCTTC. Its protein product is CASSVGGRVNEQFF.

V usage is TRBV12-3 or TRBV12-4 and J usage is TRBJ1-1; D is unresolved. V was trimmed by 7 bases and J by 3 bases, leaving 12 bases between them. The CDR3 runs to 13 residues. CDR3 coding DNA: TGTGCCAGCACCCCGATACAGTACACTGAAGCTTTCTTT. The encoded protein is CASTPIQYTEAFF.

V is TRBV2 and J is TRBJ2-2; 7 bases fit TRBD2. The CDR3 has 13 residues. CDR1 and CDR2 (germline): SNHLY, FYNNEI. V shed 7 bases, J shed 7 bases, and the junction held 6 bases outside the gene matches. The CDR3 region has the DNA TGTGCCAGCACTACTAGCGTTGTCGGGGAGCTGTTTTTT. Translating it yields CASTTSVVGELFF.

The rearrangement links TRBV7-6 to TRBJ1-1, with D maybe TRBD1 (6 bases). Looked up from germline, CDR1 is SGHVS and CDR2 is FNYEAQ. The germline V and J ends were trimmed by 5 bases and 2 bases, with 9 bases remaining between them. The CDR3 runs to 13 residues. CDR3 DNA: TGTGCCAGCAGCAAGGGGGAAAACACTGAAGCTTTCTTT. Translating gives CASSKGENTEAFF.

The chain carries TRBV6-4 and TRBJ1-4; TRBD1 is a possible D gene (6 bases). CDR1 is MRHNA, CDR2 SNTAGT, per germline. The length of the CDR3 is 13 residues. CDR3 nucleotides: TGTGTCCATATCACAGGGAAAGGTGAAAAACTGTTTTTT. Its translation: CVHITGKGEKLFF.

This CDR3 is CASKSGLAYEQYF. CDR3 DNA sequence: TGTGCCAGCAAATCGGGACTAGCCTACGAGCAGTACTTC. The gene calls are TRBV7-2 and TRBJ2-7; 8 bases map to TRBD2. Germline V lookup: CDR1 SGHTA, CDR2 FQGNSA. This CDR3 has 13 amino acids. V lost 7 bases, J lost 2 bases, and 4 bases stayed unmatched. Using reference TRBV7-2 and TRBJ2-7 for the parts outside the CDR3, the full variable domain is GAGVSQSPSNKVTEKGKDVELRCDPISGHTALYWYRQSLGQGLEFLIYFQGNSAPDKSGLPSDRFSAERTGGSVSTLTIQRTQQEDSAVYLCASKSGLAYEQYFGPGTRLTVT.

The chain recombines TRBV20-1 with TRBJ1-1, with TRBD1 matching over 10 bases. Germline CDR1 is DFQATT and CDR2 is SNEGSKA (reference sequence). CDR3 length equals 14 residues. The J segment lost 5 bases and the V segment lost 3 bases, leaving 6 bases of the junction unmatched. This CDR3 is CSASRQGAWTEAFF. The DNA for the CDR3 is TGCAGTGCTAGTCGACAGGGGGCCTGGACTGAAGCTTTCTTT.

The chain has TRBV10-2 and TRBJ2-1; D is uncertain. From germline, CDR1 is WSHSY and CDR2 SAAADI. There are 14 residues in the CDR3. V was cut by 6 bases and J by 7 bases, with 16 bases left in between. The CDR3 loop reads CASRGPGSWNEQFF. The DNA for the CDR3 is TGCGCCAGCAGAGGCCCGGGTTCGTGGAATGAGCAGTTCTTC.

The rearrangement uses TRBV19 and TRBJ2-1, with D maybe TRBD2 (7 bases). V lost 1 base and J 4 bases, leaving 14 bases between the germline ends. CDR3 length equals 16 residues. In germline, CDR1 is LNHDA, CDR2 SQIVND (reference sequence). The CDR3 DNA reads TGTGCCAGTAGTATAGTTGGCGGGGGCCAGTACAATGAGCAGTTCTTC. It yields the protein CASSIVGGGQYNEQFF.

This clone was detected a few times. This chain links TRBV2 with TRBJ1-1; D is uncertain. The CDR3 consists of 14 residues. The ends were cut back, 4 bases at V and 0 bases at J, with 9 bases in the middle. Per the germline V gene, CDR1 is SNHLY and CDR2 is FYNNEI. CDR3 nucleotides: TGTGCCAGCAGTGCCGTCGCGCTGAACACTGAAGCTTTCTTT. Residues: CASSAVALNTEAFF.

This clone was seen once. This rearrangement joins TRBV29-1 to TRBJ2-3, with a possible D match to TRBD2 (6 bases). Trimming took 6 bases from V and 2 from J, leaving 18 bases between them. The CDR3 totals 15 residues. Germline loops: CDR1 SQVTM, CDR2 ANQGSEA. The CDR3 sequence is CSVFGRGSSTDTQYF. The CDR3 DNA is TGCAGCGTGTTTGGCCGGGGGAGCTCCACAGATACGCAGTATTTT.

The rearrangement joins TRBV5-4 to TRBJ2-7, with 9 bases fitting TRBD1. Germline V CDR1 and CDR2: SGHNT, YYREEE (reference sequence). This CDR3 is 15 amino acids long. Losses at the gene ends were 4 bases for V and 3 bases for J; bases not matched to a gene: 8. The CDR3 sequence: CASSPRTGEGYEQYF. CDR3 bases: TGTGCCAGCAGCCCTCGGACAGGGGAGGGCTACGAGCAGTACTTC.

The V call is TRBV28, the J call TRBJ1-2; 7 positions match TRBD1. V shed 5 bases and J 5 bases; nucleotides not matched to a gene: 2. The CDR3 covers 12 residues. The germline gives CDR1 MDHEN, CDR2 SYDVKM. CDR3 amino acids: CASSQQGYGYTF. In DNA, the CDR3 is TGTGCCAGCAGTCAACAGGGGTATGGCTACACCTTC.

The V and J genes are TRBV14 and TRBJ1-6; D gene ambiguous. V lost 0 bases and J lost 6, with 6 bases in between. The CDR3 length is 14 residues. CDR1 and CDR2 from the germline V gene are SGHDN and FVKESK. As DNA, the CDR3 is TGTGCCAGCAGCCAAGAAACTGGTAATTCACCCCTCCACTTT. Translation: CASSQETGNSPLHF.